The rows below give T cell receptor beta chains drawn from one sample of a study of blood T cell repertoires in COVID-19. Clones were sequenced by immunoSEQ multiplex PCR, and TCRdb holds only the in-frame ones, with some missing. The sample consists of roughly 200,000 clones, around nine tenths of them appearing once. The sample was peripheral blood. The receptors shown here come from a man in his sixties with active or convalescent COVID-19. Both conserved end residues are part of each CDR3. Fields, in order: D gene, clone size, V gene, J gene, CDR3 DNA, CDR3 protein. A D gene is named only where the DNA matches it firmly. Rows may omit the clone size; those that give it use once, few, many or a size class.

NA	once	TRBV21-1	TRBJ2-7	TGTGCCAGACCAAGGGAGGGGCCAGGATCGGGAGAGCAGTACTTC	CARPREGPGSGEQYF
NA	NA	TRBV10-3	TRBJ1-5	TGTGCCATCAGTGAGTCGGGAAGGGGTGGCCAGCCCCAGCATTTT	CAISESGRGGQPQHF
NA	NA	TRBV5-3	TRBJ2-2	TGTGCCAGAAGCTTGTCGTCCCCCACCGTCGCACAACGAATGAACACCGGGGAGCTGTTTTTT	CARSLSSPTVAQRMNTGELFF
TRBD1	once	TRBV3-1/TRBV3-2	TRBJ1-2	TGTGCCAGCAGCCAGGGGACAGCAGTTAAACTCTATGGCTACACCTTC	CASSQGTAVKLYGYTF
TRBD1	NA	TRBV6-5	TRBJ2-2	TGTGCCAGCAGTTCAGGACAGGGCACCGGGGAGCTGTTTTTT	CASSSGQGTGELFF
TRBD1	NA	TRBV3-1/TRBV3-2	TRBJ2-1	TGTGCCAGCAGCCAAGGGACAGGGGCCAATGAGCAGTTCTTC	CASSQGTGANEQFF
NA	once	TRBV7-9	TRBJ2-7	TGTGCCAGCAGCCCAGACGGGAGCGGCTCCTACGAGCAGTACTTC	CASSPDGSGSYEQYF
NA	NA	TRBV6-1	TRBJ2-2	TGTGCCAGCAGTGAAGTAACAGGGCCTAACACCGGGGAGCTGTTTTTT	CASSEVTGPNTGELFF
NA	NA	TRBV7-3	TRBJ2-1	TGTGCCAGCAGCTTAATCGGACTGACGAATGAGCAGTTCTTC	CASSLIGLTNEQFF
NA	NA	TRBV5-3	TRBJ2-2	TGTGCCAGAAGCTTGGGAGCCTGGGGGCCCTCCGGGGAGCTGTTTTTT	CARSLGAWGPSGELFF
NA	NA	TRBV5-1	TRBJ2-7	TGCGCCAGCAGCTTACTAAGCTCCTACGAGCAGTACTTC	CASSLLSSYEQYF
NA	NA	TRBV7-8	TRBJ1-6	TGTGCCAGCAGCTCCTCAGACACTCTGGCAGGAGGCAATTCACCCCTCCACTTT	CASSSSDTLAGGNSPLHF
TRBD1	NA	TRBV4-1	TRBJ2-3	TGCGCCAGCAGCCAAACCCCCTCCAGAACCGGACAGGGGATCAGAGATACGCAGTATTTT	CASSQTPSRTGQGIRDTQYF
NA	NA	TRBV11-3	TRBJ1-1	TGTGCCAGCAGCGTAGGATCCGGGGGGGCAACTGAAGCTTTCTTT	CASSVGSGGATEAFF
NA	few	TRBV5-1	TRBJ2-3	TGCGCCAGCAGCTCTCGACTAGGAACTACAGATACGCAGTATTTT	CASSSRLGTTDTQYF
TRBD1	NA	TRBV6-1	TRBJ2-2	TGTGCCAGCAGTGTCACAGGGGGCATGAACACCGGGGAGCTGTTTTTT	CASSVTGGMNTGELFF
TRBD1	NA	TRBV11-2	TRBJ2-1	TGTGCCAGCAGCTCCCCCCAAACAGGGGCATCCTACAATGAGCAGTTCTTC	CASSSPQTGASYNEQFF
TRBD1	NA	TRBV2	TRBJ1-2	TGTGCCAGCAGCGGGACGACAGGGAACTATGGCTACACCTTC	CASSGTTGNYGYTF
NA	NA	TRBV20-1	TRBJ1-1	TGCAGTGCTAGTCCCTCTAGGGGAGGGGGATCTGAAGCTTTCTTT	CSASPSRGGGSEAFF
NA	NA	TRBV4-1	TRBJ2-2	TGCGCCAGCAGCCATCAGGGTCCCGGGGAGCTGTTTTTT	CASSHQGPGELFF
NA	NA	TRBV5-6	TRBJ2-7	TGTGCCAGCAGCGTCAGGGGTAGCTACGAGCAGTACTTC	CASSVRGSYEQYF
NA	NA	TRBV19	TRBJ2-2	TGTGCCAGTAGTATGTCGCGGGTTGGGACCGGGGAGCTGTTTTTT	CASSMSRVGTGELFF
NA	NA	TRBV7-9	TRBJ2-5	TGTGCCAGTAACCGGGGTCCAAGCAAGGAGACCCAGTACTTC	CASNRGPSKETQYF
NA	NA	TRBV4-1	TRBJ1-5	TGCGCCAGCAGCCAACAGGGTGGCCAGCCCCAGCATTTT	CASSQQGGQPQHF
NA	NA	TRBV27	TRBJ1-6	TGTGCCAGCAGTTCCCAAACGATAGGCGGAGAGGATTCACCCCTCCACTTT	CASSSQTIGGEDSPLHF
TRBD2	NA	TRBV6-5	TRBJ2-3	TGTGCCAGCAGCTTCACTAGCGGGGCGGGAGATACGCAGTATTTT	CASSFTSGAGDTQYF
NA	NA	TRBV6-1	TRBJ1-2	TGTGCCAGCAGTGAAGGGTTGTTCAGAGGGGGCTACACCTTC	CASSEGLFRGGYTF
NA	NA	TRBV12-3/TRBV12-4	TRBJ1-5	TGTGCCAGCACGGGGGGCAATCAGCCCCAGCATTTT	CASTGGNQPQHF
TRBD1	NA	TRBV10-2	TRBJ1-6	TGCGCCAGCAACCCGGGACAGGGGCGACTCTCCTATAATTCACCCCTCCACTTT	CASNPGQGRLSYNSPLHF
NA	NA	TRBV2	TRBJ2-1	TGTGCCAGCAGTGAAGCGCGTCAGGGTATGGTCTACAATGAGCAGTTCTTC	CASSEARQGMVYNEQFF
NA	NA	TRBV23-1	TRBJ1-5	TGCGCCAGCAGTCAGTCCAGGGGCAGCGAATATAGCAATCAGCCCCAGCATTTT	CASSQSRGSEYSNQPQHF
NA	few	TRBV30	TRBJ1-2	TGTGCCTGGAGTCAGGGTTATGGCTACACCTTC	CAWSQGYGYTF
TRBD1	once	TRBV18	TRBJ1-6	TGTGCCAGCTCACCGGGGCGACAGGGGGTTTCACCCCTCCACTTT	CASSPGRQGVSPLHF
TRBD1	NA	TRBV7-3	TRBJ2-1	TGTGCCAGCAGCTTACTGGCAGGGGGTAATGAGCAGTTCTTC	CASSLLAGGNEQFF
NA	NA	TRBV5-8	TRBJ1-6	TGTGCCAGCAGCCCAGCTTACAGCTCGAATTCACCCCTCCACTTT	CASSPAYSSNSPLHF
TRBD1	NA	TRBV5-8	TRBJ1-1	TGTGCCAGCAGCCGGGACAGGGCGAACACTGAAGCTTTCTTT	CASSRDRANTEAFF
NA	few	TRBV7-6	TRBJ2-5	TGTGCCAGCAGCTTAGCGAAACAGGGAAAAGAGACCCAGTACTTC	CASSLAKQGKETQYF